This TCR beta chain appears in the sequencing data of a study of OX40 agonist ivuxolimab in advanced cancers. Across the study: Partial responses were observed in three patients, of whom one had hepatocellular carcinoma and two had cutaneous melanoma.

Broader study findings: Expanded clones belonging to CD8+ T cells outnumbered, on average, those of CD4+. Expanded peripheral T cells had an undetermined antigen specificity.

The protocol was immunoSEQ multiplex PCR, while the TCRdb copy is restricted to in-frame clones and leaves out a portion. The sample carries tens of thousands of clones, around 86% recorded once. The timepoints at which blood was sampled were baseline, cycle 4 day 1, and cycle 7 day 1. The germline gives CDR1 SQVTM, CDR2 ANQGSEA. The germline V and J ends were trimmed by 6 bases and 3 bases, with 9 bases remaining between them. The CDR3 totals 11 residues. In regard to this clone: Its specificity is unknown.

This clonotype was obtained from an adult with an advanced solid tumor such as melanoma, head and neck, liver or kidney cancer. The chain carries TRBV29-1 and TRBJ2-7; D is unclear. The material sequenced was CD4+ or CD8+ T cells sorted from blood, taken in a trial of the OX40 agonist ivuxolimab. The CDR3 nucleotides read TGCAGCGTCGCGGCTGGCTACGAGCAGTACTTC. Translating gives CSVAAGYEQYF.